This TCR beta chain was captured in a study of T-cell memory formation after mild COVID-19. Across the study: Clusters were largely donor specific.

From germline, CDR1 is LGHNA and CDR2 YSLEER. The V segment lost 0 bases and the J segment 3 bases; nucleotides outside the gene matches: 0. The CDR3 covers 14 residues. Broader study findings: Clones shrinking between day 15 and 85 showed a balanced CD4/CD8 split, and those that grew later tilted toward CD4+. Some clones that responded were present in memory (sampled pre-infection), which suggests cross-reactive memory joined.

Notes on this clonotype: Its cognate antigen is unknown.

In TCRdb, the 5' RACE reads were re-called with MiXCR into one record per CDR3 protein. The sample holds approximately 250,000 distinct CDR3 sequences, about a sixth seen once. The source of this sequence is a young man who had mild COVID-19 (a few samples of this study predate the infection). Cell type and time point are not known. This chain connects TRBV4-3 to TRBJ1-2, with 8 bases aligning to TRBD1. Input material: PBMCs or a T cell subset sorted from them (not recorded which). The CDR3 DNA reads as TGCGCCAGCAGCCAAGACAGGGGGCACTATGGCTACACCTTC. This sequence encodes CASSQDRGHYGYTF.